The 26 T cell receptor beta chains listed next were all sequenced from one sample in a study of low-dose radiotherapy and immunotherapy resistance in tumors. Primers used for first-strand cDNA, a TRAV- and TRBV-specific set, covered both alpha and beta chains. Over about 18 PCR cycles, TCRs were amplified from a constant-region primer and V-primer adapter. TCRdb recomputed calls from the reads with MiXCR, one row per CDR3 protein. This table holds roughly 17,000 distinct CDR3 sequences, roughly 70% found once. These TCRs come from a human donor with advanced metastatic prostate, ovarian, gallbladder or colorectal cancer (not recorded which). This table probably holds off-target reads from a library built for another chain.

This rearrangement joins TRBV5-1 to TRBJ2-1; perhaps TRBD2 as D (5 bases). Per the germline V gene, CDR1 is SGHRS and CDR2 is YFSETQ. The CDR3 has 15 residues. Trimming cost V 4 bases and J 1 base, with 12 bases left between them. In DNA form, the CDR3 reads TGCGCCAGCAGCCCCGGAGGAGTTTCCTACAATGAGCAGTTCTTC. Translation: CASSPGGVSYNEQFF.

The chain couples TRBV11-2 to TRBJ2-7; no reliable D call. This CDR3 region has 11 residues. Germline CDR1 and CDR2: SGHAT and FQNNGV. Trimming shortened V by 4 bases and J by 6 bases, and 7 bases separated the two germline ends. CDR3 sequence reads: CASSWSGEQYF. The DNA of the CDR3 is TGTGCCAGCAGCTGGTCCGGCGAGCAGTACTTC.

This sequence joins TRBV4-2 and TRBJ2-1, with D perhaps matching TRBD2 (6 bases). V was clipped by 4 bases and J by 5 bases, with 15 bases between them. The CDR3 consists of 15 residues. Germline assignment: CDR1 LGHNA and CDR2 YNFKEQ. CDR3 in amino acids: CASSPMSGGNNEQFF. In DNA form, the CDR3 reads TGTGCCAGCAGCCCGATGTCGGGCGGGAACAATGAGCAGTTCTTC.

The chain employs TRBV6-2 or TRBV6-3 and TRBJ2-2; a weak D match, TRBD1 (6 bases). The CDR3 totals 20 residues. Germline lookup yields CDR1 MNHEY and CDR2 SVGEGT. V lost 0 bases and J lost 1, with 21 bases in between. CDR3 in amino acids: CASSYSTKPVQGLNTGELFF. The CDR3 nucleotides are TGTGCCAGCAGTTACTCCACGAAACCAGTACAGGGATTGAACACCGGGGAGCTGTTTTTT.

The J gene is TRBJ1-5, the V gene TRBV5-1; D unresolved. V was clipped by 0 bases and J by 2 bases, with 6 bases between them. This CDR3 comprises 14 residues. Germline CDR1 and CDR2: SGHRS and YFSETQ. The CDR3, as DNA: TGCGCCAGCAGCTTGGAGCAGGGCAATCAGCCCCAGCATTTT. This sequence encodes CASSLEQGNQPQHF.

CDR3 region: CASSLAKGTGFEQPQHF. CDR3 in DNA: TGTGCCAGCAGCTTAGCGAAAGGAACAGGGTTCGAGCAGCCCCAGCATTTT. The V gene is TRBV7-2, the J gene TRBJ1-5; D perhaps matches TRBD1 (6 bases). V lost 0 bases to trimming and J lost 7 bases, with 19 bases between them. The CDR3 length is 17 residues. Germline V gene lookup returns CDR1 SGHTA and CDR2 FQGNSA.

V usage is TRBV19 and J usage is TRBJ2-2; unclear D gene. CDR1 LNHDA and CDR2 SQIVND come from the germline V gene (reference sequence). CDR3 size: 15 residues. Trimming took 3 bases from V and 5 from J, leaving 13 bases between them. The CDR3 DNA sequence: TGTGCCAGTAGTATTTTAGGTCTACAAACCGGGGAGCTGTTTTTT. Residues: CASSILGLQTGELFF. Filled out from reference TRBV19 and TRBJ2-2, the complete variable domain reads DGGITQSPKYLFRKEGQNVTLSCEQNLNHDAMYWYRQDPGQGLRLIYYSQIVNDFQKGDIAEGYSVSREKKESFPLTVTSAQKNPTAFYLCASSILGLQTGELFFGEGSRLTVL.

The chain combines TRBV4-3 with TRBJ2-7; 10 nucleotides agree with TRBD2. CDR1 is LGHNA and CDR2 is YSLEER in the germline V gene. V dropped 6 bases and J dropped 6; count of bases not matched to a gene: 8. The CDR3 has 14 amino acids. The CDR3 sequence is CASSLIAGGSEQYF. The CDR3 DNA reads as TGCGCCAGCAGTCTTATAGCGGGGGGCTCCGAGCAGTACTTC.

The table lists this clonotype with a few counts. The CDR3 spells CASPRNKSEETQYF. In DNA, the CDR3 is TGTGCCAGTCCAAGGAACAAATCGGAAGAGACCCAGTACTTC. This sequence joins TRBV19 and TRBJ2-5; D ambiguous. Germline V lookup: CDR1 LNHDA, CDR2 SQIVND (reference sequence). Trimming cost V 8 bases and J 3 bases, with 16 bases left between them. The CDR3 covers 14 residues.

The chain recombines TRBV11-2 with TRBJ1-1, with D tentatively TRBD1 (5 bases). The germline V gene encodes CDR1 SGHAT and CDR2 FQNNGV. V shed 10 bases and J shed 4 bases, with 13 bases lying between them. The CDR3 sequence is 12 residues long. CDR3 nucleotide sequence: TGTGCCACAGGGTTTTTGGGCACTGAAGCTTTCTTT. Translating gives CATGFLGTEAFF.

Only one count was recorded for this clonotype. The chain links TRBV29-1 to TRBJ1-3; TRBD1 might be the D (6 bases). Germline CDR1 reads SQVTM; CDR2 reads ANQGSEA. V lost 4 bases, J lost 0 bases, and 7 bases lay in between. The CDR3 is 13 residues long. CDR3 sequence: CSVGTASGNTIYF. Here the CDR3 DNA reads TGCAGCGTTGGGACAGCCTCTGGAAACACCATATATTTT. The variable domain in full, completed from reference TRBV29-1 and TRBJ1-3, reads SAVISQKPSRDICQRGTSLTIQCQVDSQVTMMFWYRQQPGQSLTLIATANQGSEATYESGFVIDKFPISRPNLTFSTLTVSNMSPEDSSIYLCSVGTASGNTIYFGEGSWLTVV.

The chain links TRBV11-2 to TRBJ2-3; TRBD1 matches 9 bases. This CDR3 comprises 15 residues. Germline assignment: CDR1 SGHAT and CDR2 FQNNGV. V lost 0 bases to trimming and J lost 4 bases; unmatched junction nucleotides: 2. The CDR3 region is CASSLDGTGPDTQYF. CDR3 sequence (DNA): TGTGCCAGCAGCTTAGATGGGACAGGGCCAGATACGCAGTATTTT.

V gene TRBV2 combines with J gene TRBJ2-3; no clear D. Trimming cost V 7 bases and J 1 base, with 6 bases left between them. CDR1 and CDR2 (germline): SNHLY, FYNNEI. The CDR3 sequence is 12 residues long. CDR3 in amino acids: CASNLGTDTQYF. CDR3 DNA sequence: TGTGCCAGCAACCTAGGCACAGATACGCAGTATTTT. Filled out from reference TRBV2 and TRBJ2-3, the complete variable domain reads EPEVTQTPSHQVTQMGQEVILRCVPISNHLYFYWYRQILGQKVEFLVSFYNNEISEKSEIFDDQFSVERPDGSNFTLKIRSTKLEDSAMYFCASNLGTDTQYFGPGTRLTVL.

This chain uses TRBV20-1 with TRBJ2-7; 7 bases line up with TRBD2. The CDR3 runs to 16 residues. CDR1 DFQATT and CDR2 SNEGSKA come from the germline V gene (reference sequence). V dropped 2 bases and J dropped 4; count of bases not matched to a gene: 14. The CDR3 sequence: CSARNPGGSQRYEQYF. The DNA for the CDR3 is TGCAGTGCTAGAAACCCCGGGGGGAGTCAACGGTACGAGCAGTACTTC.

The chain employs TRBV24-1 and TRBJ2-6, with D possibly being TRBD1 (5 bases). The V gene lost 9 bases and the J gene lost 0 bases, with 11 bases spanning the gap. The CDR3 loop spans 15 amino acids. Germline CDR1 KGHDR, CDR2 SFDVKD. The CDR3 DNA is TGTGCCACCCAAACAGGTACCTCTGGGGCCAACGTCCTGACTTTC. The encoded protein is CATQTGTSGANVLTF.

A few counts support this clonotype. The chain uses TRBV12-3 or TRBV12-4 and TRBJ2-1; 9 bases match TRBD2. With V trimmed by 6 bases and J by 7 bases, 10 bases remained unmatched. CDR3 length equals 15 residues. This CDR3 is CASSLLLAGGNEQFF. The CDR3 nucleotides are TGTGCCAGCAGCCTCTTACTAGCGGGTGGTAATGAGCAGTTCTTC.

The gene calls are TRBV5-1 and TRBJ2-2, with D maybe TRBD2 (6 bases). CDR1 and CDR2 (germline): SGHRS, YFSETQ. The CDR3 spans 15 residues. Trimming took 5 bases from V and 1 from J, leaving 12 bases between them. The CDR3: CASRATGRNTGELFF. CDR3 DNA sequence: TGCGCCAGCAGGGCGACCGGGAGGAACACCGGGGAGCTGTTTTTT.

V gene TRBV5-1 combines with J gene TRBJ2-7; D is unresolved. The ends were cut back, 0 bases at V and 3 bases at J, with 13 bases in the middle. The CDR3 runs to 15 residues. The V gene's germline CDR1 is SGHRS and CDR2 YFSETQ. The CDR3 bases are TGCGCCAGCAGCTTGGAGGCAGGCTGGGACTACGAGCAGTACTTC. It encodes CASSLEAGWDYEQYF.

The chain recombines TRBV14 with TRBJ2-1; 9 bases fit TRBD2. Germline CDR1 reads SGHDN; CDR2 reads FVKESK. There are 15 residues in the CDR3. V shed 0 bases, J shed 12 bases, and the junction held 9 bases outside the gene matches. DNA of the CDR3: TGTGCCAGCAGCCAAGACGCGGGAGGGCGGCCCGGGCAGTTCTTC. It yields the protein CASSQDAGGRPGQFF.

V and J are TRBV5-1 and TRBJ2-3; 9 nucleotides line up with TRBD2. CDR1 is SGHRS and CDR2 is YFSETQ in the germline V gene. CDR3 length: 15 residues. The ends lost 4 bases at V and 2 bases at J; junction bases unmatched: 5. The CDR3 coding sequence is TGCGCCAGCAGCGTAGCTAGCGGGGTCACAGATACGCAGTATTTT. It is translated as CASSVASGVTDTQYF.

This clonotype was detected only once. The chain is built from TRBV28 and TRBJ1-4, with D uncertain. The CDR3 is 13 amino acids. The ends were cut back, 3 bases at V and 7 bases at J, with 9 bases in the middle. CDR1 MDHEN and CDR2 SYDVKM come from the germline V gene. CDR3 region: CASSLAQPEKLFF. DNA for the CDR3: TGTGCCAGCAGTTTGGCACAGCCTGAAAAACTGTTTTTT. Supplemented by reference TRBV28 and TRBJ1-4, the full variable domain reads DVKVTQSSRYLVKRTGEKVFLECVQDMDHENMFWYRQDPGLGLRLIYFSYDVKMKEKGDIPEGYSVSREKKERFSLILESASTNQTSMYLCASSLAQPEKLFFGSGTQLSVL.

V is TRBV6-1 and J is TRBJ1-1; D not resolved. Germline CDR1 MNHNS, CDR2 SASEGT. Trimming cost V 2 bases and J 3 bases, with 10 bases left between them. The CDR3 contains 14 residues. CDR3 DNA sequence: TGTGCCAGCAGTGAAAAACAGAGGTACACTGAAGCTTTCTTT. Translating gives CASSEKQRYTEAFF.

The table lists this clonotype with a few counts. This chain uses TRBV20-1 with TRBJ2-5, with D uncertain. V lost 6 bases and J lost 4, with 3 bases in between. Germline CDR1 and CDR2: DFQATT and SNEGSKA (reference sequence). The CDR3 is 9 amino acids. The CDR3 here is CSAPETQYF. The CDR3 nucleotides are TGCAGTGCCCCAGAGACCCAGTACTTC.

This clonotype was counted between two and nine times. The chain is built from TRBV5-1 and TRBJ2-7; D is ambiguous. The CDR3 is made up of 15 amino acids. CDR1 and CDR2 (germline): SGHRS, YFSETQ. Trimming shortened V by 0 bases and J by 5 bases, and 15 bases separated the two germline ends. The CDR3 DNA sequence: TGCGCCAGCAGCTTGGCCGACTCTCCTGGAAACGAGCAGTACTTC. Translation gives CASSLADSPGNEQYF.

This clonotype was seen a single time. The rearrangement links TRBV28 to TRBJ2-7; D unresolved. Germline lookup yields CDR1 MDHEN and CDR2 SYDVKM. The CDR3 runs 12 residues. V lost 2 bases, J lost 0 bases, and 2 bases lay in between. The CDR3 DNA sequence: TGTGCCAGCAGTTTACCCTCCTACGAGCAGTACTTC. Its protein product is CASSLPSYEQYF. The full variable domain, rest sourced from reference TRBV28 and TRBJ2-7, is DVKVTQSSRYLVKRTGEKVFLECVQDMDHENMFWYRQDPGLGLRLIYFSYDVKMKEKGDIPEGYSVSREKKERFSLILESASTNQTSMYLCASSLPSYEQYFGPGTRLTVT.

There are a few counts of this clonotype. The rearrangement links TRBV6-2 or TRBV6-3 to TRBJ2-4; D gene uncertain. Per germline, CDR1 MNHEY and CDR2 SVGEGT. The length of the CDR3 is 18 residues. The ends were cut back, 2 bases at V and 8 bases at J, with 25 bases in the middle. CDR3 DNA: TGTGCCAGCAGTTACGGTTCTGGACCAGCGCGAGCCCTAGACATTCAGTACTTC. Translated, it gives CASSYGSGPARALDIQYF.